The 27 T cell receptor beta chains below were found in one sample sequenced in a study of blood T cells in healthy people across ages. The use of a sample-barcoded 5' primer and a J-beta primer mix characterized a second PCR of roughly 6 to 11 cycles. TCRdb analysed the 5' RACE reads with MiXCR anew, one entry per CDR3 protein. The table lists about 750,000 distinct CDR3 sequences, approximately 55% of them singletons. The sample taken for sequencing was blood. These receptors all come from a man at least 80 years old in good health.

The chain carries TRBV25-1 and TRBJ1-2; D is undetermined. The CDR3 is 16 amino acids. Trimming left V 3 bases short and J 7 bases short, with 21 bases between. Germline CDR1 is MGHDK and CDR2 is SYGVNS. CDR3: CASSDSLVIREGGYTF. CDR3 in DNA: TGTGCCAGCAGTGATTCCTTGGTGATAAGGGAAGGTGGCTACACCTTC.

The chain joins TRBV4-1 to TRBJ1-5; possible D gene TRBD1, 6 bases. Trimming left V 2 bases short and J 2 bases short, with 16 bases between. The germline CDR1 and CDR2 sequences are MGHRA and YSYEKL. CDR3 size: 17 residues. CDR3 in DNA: TGCGCCAGCAGCCAATTTCAGTCAGGGGCTGGCAATCAGCCCCAGCATTTT. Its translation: CASSQFQSGAGNQPQHF.

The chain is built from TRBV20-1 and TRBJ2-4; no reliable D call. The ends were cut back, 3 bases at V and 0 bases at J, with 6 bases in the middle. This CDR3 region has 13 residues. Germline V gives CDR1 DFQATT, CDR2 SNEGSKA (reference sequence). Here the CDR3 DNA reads TGCAGTGCTAGTTGGGGAGCCAAAAACATTCAGTACTTC. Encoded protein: CSASWGAKNIQYF.

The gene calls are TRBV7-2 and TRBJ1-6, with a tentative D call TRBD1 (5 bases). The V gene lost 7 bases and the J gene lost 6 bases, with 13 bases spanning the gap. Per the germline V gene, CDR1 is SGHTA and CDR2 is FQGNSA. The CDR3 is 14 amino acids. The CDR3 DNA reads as TGTGCCAGCACCGCGGGACGGATTAATTCACCCCTCCACTTT. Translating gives CASTAGRINSPLHF.

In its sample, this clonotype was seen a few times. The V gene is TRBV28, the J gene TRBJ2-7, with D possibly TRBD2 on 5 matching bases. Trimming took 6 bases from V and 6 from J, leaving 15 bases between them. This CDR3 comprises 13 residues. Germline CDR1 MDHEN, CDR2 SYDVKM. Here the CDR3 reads CASRAPGAGEQYF. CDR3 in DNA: TGTGCCAGCAGAGCCCCTGGTGCGGGCGAGCAGTACTTC.

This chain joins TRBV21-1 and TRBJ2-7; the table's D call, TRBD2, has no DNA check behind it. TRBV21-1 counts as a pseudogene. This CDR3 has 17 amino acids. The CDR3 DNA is TGTGCCAGCAGCAACGGCTTGGCGGGAGGTCTCTACAATGAGCAGTACTTC. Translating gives CASSNGLAGGLYNEQYF.

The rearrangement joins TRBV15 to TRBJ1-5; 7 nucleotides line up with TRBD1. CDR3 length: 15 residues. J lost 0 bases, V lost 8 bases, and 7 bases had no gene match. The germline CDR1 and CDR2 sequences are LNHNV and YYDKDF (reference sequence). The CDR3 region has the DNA TGTGCCACCCGACAGGGCGCTTATAGCAATCAGCCCCAGCATTTT. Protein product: CATRQGAYSNQPQHF. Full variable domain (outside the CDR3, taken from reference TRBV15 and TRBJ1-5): DAMVIQNPRYQVTQFGKPVTLSCSQTLNHNVMYWYQQKSSQAPKLLFHYYDKDFNNEADTPDNFQSRRPNTSFCFLDIRSPGLGDTAMYLCATRQGAYSNQPQHFGDGTRLSIL.

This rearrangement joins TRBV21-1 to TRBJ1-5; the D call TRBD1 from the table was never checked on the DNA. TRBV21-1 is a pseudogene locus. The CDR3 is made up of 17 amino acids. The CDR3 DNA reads TGTGCCAGCAGCTCAAGAGAAGACAGGGGGATCGGGCAGCCCCAGCATTTT. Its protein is CASSSREDRGIGQPQHF.

The CDR3 sequence is CASSVGQGLAEQYF. In DNA, the CDR3 is TGTGCCAGCAGCGTAGGCCAGGGCCTCGCCGAGCAGTACTTC. The chain couples TRBV9 to TRBJ2-4; perhaps TRBD1 as D (5 bases). The DNA end is a closer match to TRBJ2-7, so the J assignment may be wrong. This CDR3 is built from 14 residues. The germline gives CDR1 SGDLS, CDR2 YYNGEE.

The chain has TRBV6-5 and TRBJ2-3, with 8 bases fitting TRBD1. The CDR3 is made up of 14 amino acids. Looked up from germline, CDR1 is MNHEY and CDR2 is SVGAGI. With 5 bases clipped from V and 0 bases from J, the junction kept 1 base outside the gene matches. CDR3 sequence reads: CASSHRGSTDTQYF. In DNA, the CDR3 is TGTGCCAGCAGTCACAGGGGGAGCACAGATACGCAGTATTTT.

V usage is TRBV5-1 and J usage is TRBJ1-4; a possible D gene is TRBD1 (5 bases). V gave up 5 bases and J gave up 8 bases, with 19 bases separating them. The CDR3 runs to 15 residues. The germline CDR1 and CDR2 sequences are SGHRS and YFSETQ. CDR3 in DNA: TGCGCCAGCAGTCGCCGGGACCCTCATTGGGAAAAACTGTTTTTT. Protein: CASSRRDPHWEKLFF. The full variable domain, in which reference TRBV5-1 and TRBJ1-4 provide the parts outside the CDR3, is KAGVTQTPRYLIKTRGQQVTLSCSPISGHRSVSWYQQTPGQGLQFLFEYFSETQRNKGNFPGRFSGRQFSNSRSEMNVSTLELGDSALYLCASSRRDPHWEKLFFGSGTQLSVL.

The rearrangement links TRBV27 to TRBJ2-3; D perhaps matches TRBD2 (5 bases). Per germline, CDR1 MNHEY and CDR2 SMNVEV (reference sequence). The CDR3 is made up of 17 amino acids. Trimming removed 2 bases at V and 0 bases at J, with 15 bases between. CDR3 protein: CASSLSQASPSTDTQYF. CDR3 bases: TGTGCCAGCAGTTTAAGCCAGGCTAGCCCTAGCACAGATACGCAGTATTTT.

This CDR3 is CASSANRGRETQYF. The CDR3 DNA reads as TGTGCCAGCAGCGCCAACAGGGGGCGAGAGACCCAGTACTTC. V is TRBV9 and J is TRBJ2-7; 9 bases are a match to TRBD1. The assigned J gene may be wrong: the sequence end matches TRBJ2-5 better. Per germline, CDR1 SGDLS and CDR2 YYNGEE. The CDR3 has 14 amino acids.

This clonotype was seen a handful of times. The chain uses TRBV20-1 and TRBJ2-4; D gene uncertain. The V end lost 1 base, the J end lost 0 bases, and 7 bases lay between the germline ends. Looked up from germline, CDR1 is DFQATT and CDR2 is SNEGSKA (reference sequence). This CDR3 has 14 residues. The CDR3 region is CSARALIAKNIQYF. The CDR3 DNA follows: TGCAGTGCTAGAGCGCTCATAGCCAAAAACATTCAGTACTTC.

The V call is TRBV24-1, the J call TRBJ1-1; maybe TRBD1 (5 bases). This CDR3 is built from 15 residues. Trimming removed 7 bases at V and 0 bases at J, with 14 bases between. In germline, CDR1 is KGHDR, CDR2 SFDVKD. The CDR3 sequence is CATRPGGSLNTEAFF. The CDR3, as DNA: TGTGCCACCAGGCCGGGGGGGAGCCTGAACACTGAAGCTTTCTTT.

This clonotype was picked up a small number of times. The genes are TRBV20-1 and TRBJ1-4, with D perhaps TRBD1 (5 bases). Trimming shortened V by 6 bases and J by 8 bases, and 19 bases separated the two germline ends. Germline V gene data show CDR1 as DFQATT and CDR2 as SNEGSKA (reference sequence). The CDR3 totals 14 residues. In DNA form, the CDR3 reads TGCAGTGCATTAATACCTAGGTCAGGGGAAAAACTGTTTTTT. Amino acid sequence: CSALIPRSGEKLFF.

This chain's CDR3 is CASSPAGVVTGELFF. The CDR3 coding sequence is TGCGCCAGCAGCCCGGCAGGGGTAGTCACCGGGGAGCTGTTTTTT. The rearrangement joins TRBV5-1 to TRBJ2-2; TRBD1 is a possible D gene (6 bases). With 4 bases removed from V and 4 bases from J, the gap between germline ends came to 14 bases. In germline, CDR1 is SGHRS, CDR2 YFSETQ. The CDR3 has 15 residues.

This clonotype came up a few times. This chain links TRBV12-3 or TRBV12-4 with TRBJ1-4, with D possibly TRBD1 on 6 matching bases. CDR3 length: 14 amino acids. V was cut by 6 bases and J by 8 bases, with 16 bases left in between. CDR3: CASSLSGRGEKLFF. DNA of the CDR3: TGTGCCAGCAGCTTATCAGGCAGGGGAGAAAAACTGTTTTTT.

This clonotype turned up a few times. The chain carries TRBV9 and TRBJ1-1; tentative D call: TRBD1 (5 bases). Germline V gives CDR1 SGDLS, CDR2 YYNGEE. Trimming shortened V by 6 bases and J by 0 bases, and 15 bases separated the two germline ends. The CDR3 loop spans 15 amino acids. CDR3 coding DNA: TGTGCCAGCACCATGACCGACAGCTTGAACACTGAAGCTTTCTTT. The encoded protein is CASTMTDSLNTEAFF.

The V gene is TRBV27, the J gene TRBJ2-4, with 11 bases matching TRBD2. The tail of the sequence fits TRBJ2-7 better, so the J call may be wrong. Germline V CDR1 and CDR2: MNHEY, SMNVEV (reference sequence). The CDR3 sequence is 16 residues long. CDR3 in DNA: TGTGCCAGCAGTGTCTCCGGGACTAGCGGCTATAACGAGCAGTACTTC. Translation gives CASSVSGTSGYNEQYF.

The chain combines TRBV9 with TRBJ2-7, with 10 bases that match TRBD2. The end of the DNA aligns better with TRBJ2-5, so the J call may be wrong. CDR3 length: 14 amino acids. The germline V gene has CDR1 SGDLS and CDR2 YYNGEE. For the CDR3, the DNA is TGTGCCAGCAGTGCCTATAGCGGGAGGGAGACCCAGTACTTC. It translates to CASSAYSGRETQYF.

The CDR3 nucleotides read TGTGCCAGCAGCCCGTTCGGCGAGGGCTACAATGAGCAGTTCTTC. Translating it yields CASSPFGEGYNEQFF. The rearrangement uses TRBV9 and TRBJ2-1; TRBD2 is a possible D gene (5 bases). The CDR3 is 15 residues long. Trimming took off 4 bases at V and 3 bases at J, with 14 bases between the two ends. The germline CDR1 and CDR2 sequences are SGDLS and YYNGEE.

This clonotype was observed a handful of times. The CDR3 protein is CASSDALGGQFF. CDR3 sequence (DNA): TGTGCCAGCAGTGACGCATTGGGCGGGCAGTTCTTC. This chain links TRBV2 with TRBJ2-1, with D unclear. CDR1 is SNHLY and CDR2 is FYNNEI in the germline V gene. The CDR3 is 12 residues long. V lost 3 bases and J lost 12, with 12 bases in between.

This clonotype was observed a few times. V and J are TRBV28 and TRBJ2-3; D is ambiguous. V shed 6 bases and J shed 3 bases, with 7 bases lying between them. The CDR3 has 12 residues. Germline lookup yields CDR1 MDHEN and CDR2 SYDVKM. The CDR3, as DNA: TGTGCCAGCAGCACAGTAACAGATACGCAGTATTTT. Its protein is CASSTVTDTQYF.

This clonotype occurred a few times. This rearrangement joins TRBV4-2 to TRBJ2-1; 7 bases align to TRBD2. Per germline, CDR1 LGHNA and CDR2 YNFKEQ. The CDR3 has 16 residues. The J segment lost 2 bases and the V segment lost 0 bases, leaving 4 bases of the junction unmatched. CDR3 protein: CASSQESTSAYNEQFF. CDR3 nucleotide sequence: TGTGCCAGCAGCCAAGAAAGTACTAGCGCCTACAATGAGCAGTTCTTC.

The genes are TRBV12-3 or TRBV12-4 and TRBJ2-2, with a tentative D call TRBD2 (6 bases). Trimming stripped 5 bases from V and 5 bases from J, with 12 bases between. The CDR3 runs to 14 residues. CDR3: CASSLSGVTGELFF. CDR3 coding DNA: TGTGCCAGCAGTCTTAGCGGAGTTACCGGGGAGCTGTTTTTT.

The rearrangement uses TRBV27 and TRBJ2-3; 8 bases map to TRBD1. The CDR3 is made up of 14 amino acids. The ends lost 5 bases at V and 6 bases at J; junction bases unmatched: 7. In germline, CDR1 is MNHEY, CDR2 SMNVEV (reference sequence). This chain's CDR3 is CASSPGYRGDTQYF. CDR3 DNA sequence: TGTGCCAGCAGTCCAGGCTACAGGGGGGATACGCAGTATTTT.